One and the same sample provided the 29 T cell receptor beta chains below, sequenced in a study of CD8+ T cells in alopecia areata. The treatment: oral pan-JAK inhibitor, 5-10 mg twice daily. cDNA prepared by RNA extraction and subsequent reverse transcription served as the template for sequencing. TCRdb keeps only in-frame clones here, not all; method: immunoSEQ multiplex PCR. The sample shows approximately 150,000 clones, approximately 59% of them seen only once. The source material was CD4+ T cells sorted from blood, sampled at approximately week 60, from a patient treated with tofacitinib. These TCRs come from a human donor with alopecia areata.

V gene TRBV25-1 combines with J gene TRBJ2-5; D call uncertain. Trimming shortened V by 1 base and J by 1 base, and 13 bases separated the two germline ends. Per germline, CDR1 MGHDK and CDR2 SYGVNS. The CDR3 is 16 residues long. The CDR3 DNA reads TGTGCCAGCAGTGAATCCCCACAGCCTATCCAAGAGACCCAGTACTTC. It yields the protein CASSESPQPIQETQYF.

This clone has a handful of counts. The CDR3 reads CSVENSLTVQYF. CDR3 DNA sequence: TGCAGCGTTGAAAACAGCCTTACCGTTCAGTACTTC. The chain links TRBV29-1 to TRBJ2-7; D not resolved. CDR1 is SQVTM, CDR2 ANQGSEA, per germline. This CDR3 has 12 amino acids. V shed 2 bases and J shed 10 bases, with 15 bases lying between them.

DNA of the CDR3: TGTGCCTGGAAGGGGGAAAATAATTCACCCCTCCACTTT. Translated: CAWKGENNSPLHF. The chain joins TRBV30 to TRBJ1-6; a weak D match, TRBD1 (6 bases). This CDR3 is built from 13 residues. CDR1 and CDR2 (germline): GTSNPN, SVGIG (reference sequence). With 4 bases removed from V and 5 bases from J, the gap between germline ends came to 9 bases.

The sample holds a few counts of this clone. The chain recombines TRBV29-1 with TRBJ1-1; TRBD1 matches 10 bases. Per the germline V gene, CDR1 is SQVTM and CDR2 is ANQGSEA. Trimming took 7 bases from V and 1 from J; bases not matched to a gene: 6. The CDR3 covers 14 residues. The CDR3 region is CSATGTGENTEAFF. Written as DNA, the CDR3 is TGCAGCGCCACTGGGACAGGGGAGAACACTGAAGCTTTCTTT.

The CDR3 sequence: CASSYDRPSSYEQYF. In nucleotides, the CDR3 is TGCGCCAGCAGTTACGACAGACCCAGCTCCTACGAGCAGTACTTC. The chain is built from TRBV5-1 and TRBJ2-7, with D maybe TRBD1 (5 bases). V shed 5 bases and J shed 0 bases, with 15 bases lying between them. This CDR3 has 15 amino acids. Germline assignment: CDR1 SGHRS and CDR2 YFSETQ.

Worth noting for this clone: The same CDR3 also results from other DNA sequences found in this sample. The rearrangement links TRBV30 to TRBJ2-7; either TRBD1 or TRBD2 may fit D (5 bases each). V lost 2 bases, J lost 0 bases, and 11 bases lay in between. This CDR3 is built from 14 residues. The germline CDR1 and CDR2 sequences are GTSNPN and SVGIG (reference sequence). The CDR3 sequence is CAWSTGGSSYEQYF. The CDR3 DNA reads as TGTGCCTGGAGTACTGGGGGTTCCTCCTACGAGCAGTACTTC.

In its sample, this clone was seen once. This CDR3 is also generated by other DNA sequences in the sample. The chain joins TRBV2 to TRBJ1-3; D gene unclear. This CDR3 is 12 amino acids long. The V end lost 3 bases, the J end lost 4 bases, and 4 bases lay between the germline ends. Germline assignment: CDR1 SNHLY and CDR2 FYNNEI. As DNA, the CDR3 is TGTGCCAGCAGTGAGAGGGGAAACACCATATATTTT. This codes for CASSERGNTIYF.

This clone came up a few times. The same CDR3 also results from other DNA sequences found in this sample. The chain links TRBV7-2 to TRBJ2-7; maybe TRBD2 (6 bases). Germline V gene data show CDR1 as SGHTA and CDR2 as FQGNSA. The V end was cut by 2 bases, the J end by 1 base, with 15 bases between. The CDR3 extends over 16 amino acids. For the CDR3, the DNA is TGTGCCAGCAGCTTACGTTCCGGGGGTGATTCCTACGAGCAGTACTTC. Translating it yields CASSLRSGGDSYEQYF.

The gene calls are TRBV19 and TRBJ1-2, with 9 bases aligning to TRBD1. V was clipped by 4 bases and J by 1 base; unmatched bases: 7. The CDR3 has 16 residues. The V gene's germline CDR1 is LNHDA and CDR2 SQIVND (reference sequence). DNA for the CDR3: TGTGCCAGTAGTACGGACAGGGGCCGATTTAACTATGGCTACACCTTC. This translates into CASSTDRGRFNYGYTF.

This clone was picked up many times. The chain combines TRBV30 with TRBJ2-5; TRBD1 is a possible D gene (6 bases). The CDR3 spans 14 residues. CDR1 GTSNPN and CDR2 SVGIG come from the germline V gene (reference sequence). V lost 2 bases, J lost 2 bases, and 12 bases lay in between. CDR3 region: CAWSSKGHQETQYF. The CDR3 DNA sequence: TGTGCCTGGAGTTCTAAGGGACATCAAGAGACCCAGTACTTC.

The DNA of the CDR3 is TGTGCCAGCAGCCAAACACTTGGGAGGGGCTACACCTTC. It codes for CASSQTLGRGYTF. The gene calls are TRBV14 and TRBJ1-2; D ambiguous. CDR3 length equals 13 residues. V was clipped by 2 bases and J by 8 bases, with 12 bases between them. The germline CDR1 and CDR2 sequences are SGHDN and FVKESK.

The chain couples TRBV7-2 to TRBJ1-5, with D tentatively TRBD1 (5 bases). The V gene lost 5 bases and the J gene lost 3 bases, with 11 bases spanning the gap. The CDR3 is 14 amino acids. CDR1 and CDR2 (germline): SGHTA, FQGNSA. The CDR3 reads CASSDDRHNQPQHF. CDR3 nucleotides: TGTGCCAGCAGCGATGACAGACACAATCAGCCCCAGCATTTT.

The rearrangement links TRBV11-2 to TRBJ1-2, with D maybe TRBD1 (5 bases). The CDR3 runs to 15 residues. Germline assignment: CDR1 SGHAT and CDR2 FQNNGV. With 1 base removed from V and 4 bases from J, the gap between germline ends came to 13 bases. CDR3 sequence: CASSLVGQGAYGYTF. The CDR3 DNA follows: TGTGCCAGCAGCTTAGTCGGGCAGGGCGCCTATGGCTACACCTTC.

The V call is TRBV11-3, the J call TRBJ2-1; TRBD2 aligns across 8 bases. The germline gives CDR1 SGHNT, CDR2 YENEEA. V lost 3 bases and J lost 2; bases outside the gene matches: 9. The CDR3 has 17 amino acids. The CDR3 spells CASSFKSGGLTYNEQFF. CDR3 nucleotide sequence: TGTGCCAGCAGCTTCAAGAGCGGGGGCCTTACCTACAATGAGCAGTTCTTC.

This sequence joins TRBV5-1 and TRBJ1-4; D unclear. The CDR3 runs to 16 residues. Germline lookup yields CDR1 SGHRS and CDR2 YFSETQ. V was clipped by 4 bases and J by 1 base, with 14 bases between them. The DNA for the CDR3 is TGCGCCAGCAGCGCAATCAACAGAGGAACTAATGAAAAACTGTTTTTT. It translates to CASSAINRGTNEKLFF.

This chain links TRBV7-9 with TRBJ1-6; D remains unclear. V lost 3 bases and J lost 9, with 15 bases in between. The CDR3 is made up of 15 amino acids. Germline V gene data show CDR1 as SEHNR and CDR2 as FQNEAQ (reference sequence). The CDR3 here is CASSLVSSETSPLHF. The CDR3 region has the DNA TGTGCCAGCAGCTTGGTCTCCAGTGAGACTTCACCCCTCCACTTT.

This chain uses TRBV19 with TRBJ1-6; TRBD1 matches at 9 bases. CDR3 size: 14 residues. The V gene end was trimmed by 5 bases and the J gene end by 6 bases; junction bases not matched to a gene: 2. In germline, CDR1 is LNHDA, CDR2 SQIVND (reference sequence). The CDR3 DNA is TGTGCCAGTAGTCCACAGGGGGCTAATTCACCCCTCCACTTT. Protein: CASSPQGANSPLHF.

This chain joins TRBV5-6 and TRBJ2-3; 10 bases are shared with TRBD1. V was pared by 10 bases and J by 8 bases, with 7 bases of the junction left unmatched. Germline V gene lookup returns CDR1 SGHDT and CDR2 YYEEEE. The CDR3 is made up of 12 amino acids. The CDR3 bases are TGTGCCGGGACAGGGGTGCCCCGTACGCAGTATTTT. This sequence encodes CAGTGVPRTQYF.

The V gene is TRBV2, the J gene TRBJ2-1; 7 nucleotides agree with TRBD1. The CDR3 is 13 amino acids. With V trimmed by 7 bases and J by 5 bases, 5 bases remained unmatched. In germline, CDR1 is SNHLY, CDR2 FYNNEI. This CDR3 reads CASTPDRNNEQFF. The DNA of the CDR3 is TGTGCCAGCACCCCGGACAGGAACAATGAGCAGTTCTTC.

The CDR3 here is CASSLDGGGVADTQYF. The CDR3 DNA is TGTGCCAGCAGCTTAGATGGCGGGGGGGTGGCAGATACGCAGTATTTT. This chain uses TRBV7-2 with TRBJ2-3, with 9 nucleotides matching TRBD2. There are 16 residues in the CDR3. Germline CDR1 is SGHTA and CDR2 is FQGNSA. After removal of 1 base from V and 4 bases from J, the junction contained 6 bases not matched to a gene.

DNA of the CDR3: TGTGCCAGCAGCCCCATGAGGGCTCAAGAGACCCAGTACTTC. This sequence encodes CASSPMRAQETQYF. The genes are TRBV5-6 and TRBJ2-5; the D gene is possibly TRBD2 (5 bases). The length of the CDR3 is 14 residues. V was trimmed by 4 bases and J by 2 bases, leaving 12 bases between them. From germline, CDR1 is SGHDT and CDR2 YYEEEE.

This clone was counted only a few times. The chain combines TRBV29-1 with TRBJ1-1; D ambiguous. CDR1 and CDR2 from the germline V gene are SQVTM and ANQGSEA. This CDR3 has 13 residues. Trimming removed 7 bases from V and 0 bases from J, with 12 bases in between. CDR3 in amino acids: CSAKSLLNTEAFF. The CDR3 DNA follows: TGCAGCGCAAAAAGTCTCCTGAACACTGAAGCTTTCTTT.

J is TRBJ2-1 and V is TRBV7-9, with 8 bases lining up with TRBD1. Germline V CDR1 and CDR2: SEHNR, FQNEAQ (reference sequence). The CDR3 has 13 amino acids. Trimming at V came to 10 bases and at J to 4 bases, leaving 6 bases not matched to a gene. CDR3 bases: TGTGCCACAGACAGGGGTTCTTACAATGAGCAGTTCTTC. It specifies CATDRGSYNEQFF.

This clone was picked up many times. The chain recombines TRBV6-6 with TRBJ2-3, with TRBD2 matching 7 bases. Germline values: CDR1 MNHNY, CDR2 SVGAGI (reference sequence). Trimming cost V 2 bases and J 3 bases; bases outside gene matches: 2. This CDR3 region has 14 residues. Here the CDR3 DNA reads TGTGCCAGCAGTTACCGGGGAGGGACAGATACGCAGTATTTT. Translated: CASSYRGGTDTQYF.

As to this clone: Within the sample, other DNA sequences also encode this same CDR3. The chain is built from TRBV5-1 and TRBJ2-7; 10 nucleotides line up with TRBD1. After removal of 4 bases from V and 5 bases from J, the junction contained 6 bases not matched to a gene. This CDR3 has 14 residues. CDR1 is SGHRS, CDR2 YFSETQ, per germline. The CDR3 protein is CASSRDRGKDEQYF. CDR3 bases: TGCGCCAGCAGCCGGGACAGGGGAAAGGACGAGCAGTACTTC.

The CDR3 sequence: CASSTGTEAFF. The CDR3 DNA follows: TGTGCCAGCAGTACCGGGACTGAAGCTTTCTTT. The chain has TRBV28 and TRBJ1-1; no clear D gene. V gave up 5 bases and J gave up 5 bases, with 6 bases separating them. There are 11 residues in the CDR3. Per germline, CDR1 MDHEN and CDR2 SYDVKM.

This chain links TRBV10-3 with TRBJ2-3; perhaps TRBD2 as D (6 bases). The V gene's germline CDR1 is ENHRY and CDR2 SYGVKD. The CDR3 length is 15 residues. Trimming stripped 3 bases from V and 2 bases from J, with 12 bases between. CDR3 DNA: TGTGCCATCAGTGACGGGGGTGCTAACACAGATACGCAGTATTTT. Its protein is CAISDGGANTDTQYF.

The J gene is TRBJ1-2, the V gene TRBV13, with a tentative D call TRBD1 (5 bases). Per germline, CDR1 PRHDT and CDR2 FYEKMQ (reference sequence). V gave up 0 bases and J gave up 6 bases, with 5 bases separating them. The CDR3 spans 12 residues. The CDR3 here is CASSLGRDGYTF. CDR3 nucleotide sequence: TGTGCCAGCAGCTTAGGCAGGGATGGCTACACCTTC.

The chain links TRBV15 to TRBJ1-4, with a weak D call TRBD1 (6 bases). The CDR3 covers 16 residues. Per the germline V gene, CDR1 is LNHNV and CDR2 is YYDKDF (reference sequence). V was clipped by 5 bases and J by 4 bases, with 17 bases between them. CDR3 in DNA: TGTGCCACCAGCCGTACCCAGTGGACAGATAATGAAAAACTGTTTTTT. Amino acids: CATSRTQWTDNEKLFF. Combining the CDR3 with reference TRBV15 and TRBJ1-4 gives the whole variable domain DAMVIQNPRYQVTQFGKPVTLSCSQTLNHNVMYWYQQKSSQAPKLLFHYYDKDFNNEADTPDNFQSRRPNTSFCFLDIRSPGLGDTAMYLCATSRTQWTDNEKLFFGSGTQLSVL.